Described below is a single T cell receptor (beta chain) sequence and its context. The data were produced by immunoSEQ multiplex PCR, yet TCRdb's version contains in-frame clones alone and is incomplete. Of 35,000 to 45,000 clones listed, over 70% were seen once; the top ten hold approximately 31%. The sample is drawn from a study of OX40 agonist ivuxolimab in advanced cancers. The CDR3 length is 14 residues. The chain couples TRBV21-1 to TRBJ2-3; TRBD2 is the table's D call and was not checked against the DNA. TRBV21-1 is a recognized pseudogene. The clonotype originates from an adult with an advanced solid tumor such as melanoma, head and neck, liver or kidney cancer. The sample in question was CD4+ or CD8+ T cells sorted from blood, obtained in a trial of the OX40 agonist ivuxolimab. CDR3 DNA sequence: TGTGCCAGCCTAGCGGGAGGGGGGACAGATACGCAGTATTTT. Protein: CASLAGGGTDTQYF.